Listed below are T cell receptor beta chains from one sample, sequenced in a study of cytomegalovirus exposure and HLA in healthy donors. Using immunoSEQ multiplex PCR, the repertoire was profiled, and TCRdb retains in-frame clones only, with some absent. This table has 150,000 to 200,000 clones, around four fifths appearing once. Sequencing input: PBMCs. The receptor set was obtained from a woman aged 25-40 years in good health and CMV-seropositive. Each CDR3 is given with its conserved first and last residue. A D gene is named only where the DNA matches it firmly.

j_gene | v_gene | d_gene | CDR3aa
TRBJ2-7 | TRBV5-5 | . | CASSYDGNYEQYF
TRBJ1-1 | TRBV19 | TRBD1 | CASQSTGDTEAFF
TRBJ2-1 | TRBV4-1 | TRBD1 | CASSQPYGTDNEQFF
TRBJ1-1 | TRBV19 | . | CASSIGGFVNSEAFF
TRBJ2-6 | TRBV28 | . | CASTLGPNSGANVLTF
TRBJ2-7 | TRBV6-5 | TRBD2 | CASSYSTSGRSEQYF
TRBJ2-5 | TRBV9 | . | CASSVSRGQETQYF
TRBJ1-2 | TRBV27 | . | CASSLGVELGYGYTF
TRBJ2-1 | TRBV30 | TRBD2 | CAWRGREEYNEQFF
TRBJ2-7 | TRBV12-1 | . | CASSPGAGDPGEQYF
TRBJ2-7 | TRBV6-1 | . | CASSEAYQLGGLTYEQYF
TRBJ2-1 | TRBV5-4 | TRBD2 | CASSLGTSSYNEQFF
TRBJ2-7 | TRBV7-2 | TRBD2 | CASSYGLAGGPSYEQYF
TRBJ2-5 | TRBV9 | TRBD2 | CASSVGAGGGQETQYF
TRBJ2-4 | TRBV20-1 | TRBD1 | CSADRVDIQYF
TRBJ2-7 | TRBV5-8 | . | CASSLDRDPYEQYF
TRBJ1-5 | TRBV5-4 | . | CASSLGGEGGNQPQHF
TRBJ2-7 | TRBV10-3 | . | CAISESPLRGYEQYF
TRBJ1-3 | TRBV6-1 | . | CASSVDRSSGNTIYF
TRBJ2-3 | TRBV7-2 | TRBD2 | CASSSSGVAGDTQYF
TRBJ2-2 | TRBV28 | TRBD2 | CASSLFFLAGTTPSNTGELFF
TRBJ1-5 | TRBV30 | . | CAWSLNNQPQHF
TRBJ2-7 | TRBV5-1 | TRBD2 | CASSRRLAGVYEQYF
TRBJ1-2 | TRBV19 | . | CASSIARGNYGYTF
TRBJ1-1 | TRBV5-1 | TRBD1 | CASSLGQGLHTEAFF
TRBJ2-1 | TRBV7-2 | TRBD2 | CASSFAGGLKNEQFF
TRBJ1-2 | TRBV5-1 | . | CASSLAGGVDGYTF
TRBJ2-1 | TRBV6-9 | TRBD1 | CASRSLWDRGNNEQFF
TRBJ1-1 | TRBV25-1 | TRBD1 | CASSFDGDRGPDTEAFF
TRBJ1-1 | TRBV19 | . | CASSSVWGPEAFF
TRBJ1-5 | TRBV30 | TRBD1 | CAWSVGGGNQPQHF
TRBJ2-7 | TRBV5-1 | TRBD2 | CASSLVLAGVTYEQYF
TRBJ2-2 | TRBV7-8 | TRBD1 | CASSGGDRGYTGELFF
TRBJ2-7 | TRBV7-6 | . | CASSLAGVNNEQYF
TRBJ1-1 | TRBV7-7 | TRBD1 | CASSLEGTANTEAFF
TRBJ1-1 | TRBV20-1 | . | CSARKGVEAFF
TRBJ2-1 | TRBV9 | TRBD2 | CASSVDGRAWDEQFF
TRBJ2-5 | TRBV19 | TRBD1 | CASSRDRQETQYF
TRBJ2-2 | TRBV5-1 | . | CASMLPAENTGELFF
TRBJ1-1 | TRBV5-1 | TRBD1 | CASSPGGGSTEAFF
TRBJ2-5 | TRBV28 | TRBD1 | CASSWATGASLETQYF
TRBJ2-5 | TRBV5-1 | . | CASSLAGLGETQYF
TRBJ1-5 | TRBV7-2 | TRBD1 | CASSLMGGQGDQPQHF
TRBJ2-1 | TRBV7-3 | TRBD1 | CASSLGQGARNEQFF
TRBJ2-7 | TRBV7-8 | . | CASSLGLANVYEQYF
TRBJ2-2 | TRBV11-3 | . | CASSLGGMARVFDTGELFF
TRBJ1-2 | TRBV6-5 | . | CASSSPRGGYGYTF
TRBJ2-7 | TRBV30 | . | CAFTKGDNQEEQYF
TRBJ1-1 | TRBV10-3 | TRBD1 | CAIRLTGVNTEAFF
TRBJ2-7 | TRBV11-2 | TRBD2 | CASSLSGRAFDEQYF
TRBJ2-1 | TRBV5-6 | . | CASTTNRAGLLYNEQFF
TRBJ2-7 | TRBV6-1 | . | CASSDTRHSYEQYF
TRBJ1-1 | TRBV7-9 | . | CASSLMQGNTEAFF
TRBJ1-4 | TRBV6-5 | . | CASSRQINEKLFF
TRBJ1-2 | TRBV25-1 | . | CASSNYSIGYGYTF
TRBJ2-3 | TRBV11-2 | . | CASSLDSPSDTQYF
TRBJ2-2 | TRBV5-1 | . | CASSLWSLAENTGELFF
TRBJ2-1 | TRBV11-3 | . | CASSLDSVDEQFF
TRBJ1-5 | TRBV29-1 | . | CSVGGDPNQPQHF
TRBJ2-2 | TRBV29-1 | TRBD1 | CSVGTGWSGELFF